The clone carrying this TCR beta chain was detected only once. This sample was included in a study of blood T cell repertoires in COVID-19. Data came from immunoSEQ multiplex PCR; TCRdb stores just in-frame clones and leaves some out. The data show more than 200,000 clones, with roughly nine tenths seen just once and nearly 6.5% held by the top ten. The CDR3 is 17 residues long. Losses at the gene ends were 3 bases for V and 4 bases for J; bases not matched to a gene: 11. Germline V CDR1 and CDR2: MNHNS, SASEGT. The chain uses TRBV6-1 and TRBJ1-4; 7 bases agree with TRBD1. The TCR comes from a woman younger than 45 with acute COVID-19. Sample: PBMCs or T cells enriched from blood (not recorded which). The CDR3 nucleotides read TGTGCCAGCAGTGATGGGACAGCCAGGGGAATTAATGAAAAACTGTTTTTT. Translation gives CASSDGTARGINEKLFF.